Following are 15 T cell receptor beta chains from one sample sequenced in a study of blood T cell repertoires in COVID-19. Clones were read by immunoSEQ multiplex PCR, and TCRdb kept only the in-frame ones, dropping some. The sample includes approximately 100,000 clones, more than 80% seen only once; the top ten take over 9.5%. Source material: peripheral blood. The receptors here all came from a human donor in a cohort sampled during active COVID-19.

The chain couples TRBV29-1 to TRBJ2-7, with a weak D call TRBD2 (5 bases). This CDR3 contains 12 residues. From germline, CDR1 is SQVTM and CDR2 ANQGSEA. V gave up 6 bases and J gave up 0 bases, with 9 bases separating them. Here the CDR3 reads CSVIRGSYEQYF. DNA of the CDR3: TGCAGCGTGATCCGGGGCTCCTACGAGCAGTACTTC.

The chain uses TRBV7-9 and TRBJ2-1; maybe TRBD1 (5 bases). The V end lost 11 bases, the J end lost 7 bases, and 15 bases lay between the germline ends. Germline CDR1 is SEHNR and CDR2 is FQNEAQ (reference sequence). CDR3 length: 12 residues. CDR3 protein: CAGEGVANEQFF. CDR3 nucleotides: TGTGCCGGTGAAGGGGTCGCGAATGAGCAGTTCTTC.

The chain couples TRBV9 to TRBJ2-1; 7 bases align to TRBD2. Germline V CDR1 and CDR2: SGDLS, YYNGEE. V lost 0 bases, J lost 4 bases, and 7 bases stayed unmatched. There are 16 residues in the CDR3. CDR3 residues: CASSVGGRAGYNEQFF. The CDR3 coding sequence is TGTGCCAGCAGCGTAGGTGGGAGGGCCGGTTACAATGAGCAGTTCTTC.

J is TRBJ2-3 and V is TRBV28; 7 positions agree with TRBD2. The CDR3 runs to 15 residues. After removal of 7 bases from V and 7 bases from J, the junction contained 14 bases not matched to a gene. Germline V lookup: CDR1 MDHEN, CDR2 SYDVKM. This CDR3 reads CASTPSGYQGYTQYF. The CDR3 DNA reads TGTGCCAGCACTCCTAGCGGATATCAAGGGTATACGCAGTATTTT. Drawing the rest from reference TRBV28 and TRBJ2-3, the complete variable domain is DVKVTQSSRYLVKRTGEKVFLECVQDMDHENMFWYRQDPGLGLRLIYFSYDVKMKEKGDIPEGYSVSREKKERFSLILESASTNQTSMYLCASTPSGYQGYTQYFGPGTRLTVL.

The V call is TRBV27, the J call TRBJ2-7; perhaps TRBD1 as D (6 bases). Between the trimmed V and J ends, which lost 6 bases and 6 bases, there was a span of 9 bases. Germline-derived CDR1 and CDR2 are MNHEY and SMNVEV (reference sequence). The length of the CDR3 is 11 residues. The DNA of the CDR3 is TGTGCCAGCAGGACAGGACGCGAGCAGTACTTC. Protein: CASRTGREQYF.

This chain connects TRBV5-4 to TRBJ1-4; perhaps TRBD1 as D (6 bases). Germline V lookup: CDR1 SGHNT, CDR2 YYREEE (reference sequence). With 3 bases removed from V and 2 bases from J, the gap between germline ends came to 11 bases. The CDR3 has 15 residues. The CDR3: CASSWKGHTNEKLFF. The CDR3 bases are TGTGCCAGCAGCTGGAAGGGACATACTAATGAAAAACTGTTTTTT.

The CDR3: CASSPLRGPYTDTQYF. The CDR3 region has the DNA TGTGCCAGCAGCCCCCTGAGGGGGCCATACACAGATACGCAGTATTTT. The chain is built from TRBV28 and TRBJ2-3; 7 bases line up with TRBD1. V was clipped by 6 bases and J by 2 bases; unmatched bases: 11. The CDR3 covers 16 residues. The germline V gene encodes CDR1 MDHEN and CDR2 SYDVKM.

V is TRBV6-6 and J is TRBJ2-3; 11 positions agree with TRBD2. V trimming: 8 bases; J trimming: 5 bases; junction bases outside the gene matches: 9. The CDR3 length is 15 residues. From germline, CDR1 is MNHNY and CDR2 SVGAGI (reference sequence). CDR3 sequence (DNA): TGTGCCAGCCTAACTAGCGGGGGCGAAGAAGATACGCAGTATTTT. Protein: CASLTSGGEEDTQYF.

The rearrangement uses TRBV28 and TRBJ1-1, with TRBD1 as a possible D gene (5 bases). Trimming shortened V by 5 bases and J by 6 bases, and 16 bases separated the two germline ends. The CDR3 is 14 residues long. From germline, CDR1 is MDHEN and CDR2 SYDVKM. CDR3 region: CASSTRGAGAEAFF. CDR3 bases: TGTGCCAGCAGTACGCGAGGAGCGGGGGCTGAAGCTTTCTTT.

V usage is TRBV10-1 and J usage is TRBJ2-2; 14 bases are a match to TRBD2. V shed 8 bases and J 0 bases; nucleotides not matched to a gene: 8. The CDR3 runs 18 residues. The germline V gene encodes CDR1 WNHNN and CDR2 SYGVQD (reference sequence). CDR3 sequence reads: CASGGLAGGSANTGELFF. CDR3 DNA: TGCGCCAGCGGAGGACTAGCGGGGGGCAGCGCGAACACCGGGGAGCTGTTTTTT.

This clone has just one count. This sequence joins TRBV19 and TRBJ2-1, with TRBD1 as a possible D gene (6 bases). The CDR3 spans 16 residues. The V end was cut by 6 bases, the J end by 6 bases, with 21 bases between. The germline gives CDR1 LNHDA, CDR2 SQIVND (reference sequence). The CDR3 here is CASSPSGRGSRNEQFF. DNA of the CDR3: TGTGCCAGTAGCCCCTCAGGCAGGGGTTCCCGCAATGAGCAGTTCTTC.

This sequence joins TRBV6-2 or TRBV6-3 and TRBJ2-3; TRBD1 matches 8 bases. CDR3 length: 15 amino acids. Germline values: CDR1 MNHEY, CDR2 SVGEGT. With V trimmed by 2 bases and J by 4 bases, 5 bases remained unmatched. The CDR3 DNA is TGTGCCAGCAGTTACCCAGGGGGCGCCTCAGATACGCAGTATTTT. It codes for CASSYPGGASDTQYF.

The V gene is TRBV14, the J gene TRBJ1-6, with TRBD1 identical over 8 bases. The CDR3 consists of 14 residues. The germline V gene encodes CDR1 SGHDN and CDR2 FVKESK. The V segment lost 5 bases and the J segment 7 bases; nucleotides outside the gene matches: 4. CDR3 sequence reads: CASSWTGNNSPLHF. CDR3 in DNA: TGTGCCAGCAGCTGGACAGGGAACAATTCACCCCTCCACTTT.

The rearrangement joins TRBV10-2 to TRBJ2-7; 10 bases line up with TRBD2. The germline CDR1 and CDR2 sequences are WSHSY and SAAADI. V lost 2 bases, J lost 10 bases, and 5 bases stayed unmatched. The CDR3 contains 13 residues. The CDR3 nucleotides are TGCGCCAGCAGTGAGGGACTAGCGGAAATCCAGTACTTC. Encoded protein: CASSEGLAEIQYF.

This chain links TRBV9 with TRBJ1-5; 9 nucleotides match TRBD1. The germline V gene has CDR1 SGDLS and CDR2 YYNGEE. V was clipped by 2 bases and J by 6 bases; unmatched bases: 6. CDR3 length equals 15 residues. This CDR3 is CASSVRTGEGQPQHF. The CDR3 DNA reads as TGTGCCAGCAGCGTTCGGACAGGGGAAGGTCAGCCCCAGCATTTT.